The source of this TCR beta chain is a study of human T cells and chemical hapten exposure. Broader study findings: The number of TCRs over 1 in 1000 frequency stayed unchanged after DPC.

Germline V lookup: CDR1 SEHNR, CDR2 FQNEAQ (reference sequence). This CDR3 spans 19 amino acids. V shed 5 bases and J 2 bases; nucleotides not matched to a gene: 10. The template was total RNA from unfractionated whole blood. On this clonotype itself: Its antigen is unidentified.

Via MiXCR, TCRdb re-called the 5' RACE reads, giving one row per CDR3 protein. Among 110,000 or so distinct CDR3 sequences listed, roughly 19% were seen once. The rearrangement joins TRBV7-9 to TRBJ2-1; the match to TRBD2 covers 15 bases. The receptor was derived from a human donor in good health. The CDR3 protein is CASSPGTSGRSDAYNEQFF. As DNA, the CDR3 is TGTGCCAGCAGCCCGGGGACTAGCGGGAGGTCGGACGCCTACAATGAGCAGTTCTTC.